This TCR beta chain was retrieved from a study of blood T cell repertoires in COVID-19. Study-level background: Samples representing acute and convalescent COVID-19 were sourced from the United States, Italy and Spain. PBMCs, B-cell-depleted T cells, or T cells provided the cDNA or gDNA that made up the material.

The length of the CDR3 is 13 residues. Germline CDR1 MDHEN, CDR2 SYDVKM. Trimming removed 1 base from V and 6 bases from J, with 7 bases in between. The authors' processing: From reference gene primer amplification, estimates of nucleated cell counts were derived. Assay: immunoSEQ multiplex PCR; the TCRdb copy retains only in-frame clones and omits some. For V, J and clone size, that table is used; D and trimming come from the DNA. Of 210,000 or so clones listed, 80% were seen once; the top ten hold approximately 5.4%. The source is a human donor in a cohort sampled during active COVID-19. V is TRBV28 and J is TRBJ2-1, with a tentative D call TRBD1 (6 bases). The sample consisted of peripheral blood. Here the CDR3 reads CASSLYRVNEQFF. The CDR3 DNA reads TGTGCCAGCAGTTTATACAGGGTCAATGAGCAGTTCTTC.